This TCR beta chain was recorded in a study of shared clonotypes between healthy human individuals. This CDR3 spans 13 amino acids. The ends were cut back, 10 bases at V and 0 bases at J, with 12 bases in the middle. The V gene's germline CDR1 is MDHEN and CDR2 SYDVKM. Findings and caveats of the study: Estimated richness values were generally larger in naive subsets than in memory subsets. Sharing across four donors was highest in naive CD4 (roughly 5%) and lowest in memory CD8 (roughly 0.4%).

Concerning this clone itself: Its specificity is unknown.

Using immunoSEQ multiplex PCR, the repertoire was profiled, and TCRdb retains in-frame clones only, with some absent. The repertoire has around 720,000 clones, around three quarters of them found once; the top ten carry 1.5% to 2%. This clonotype was obtained from a woman in her 30s in good health. Sequencing used memory CD4+ T cells sorted from blood. The subset is: CD45RA-negative fraction. The gene calls are TRBV28 and TRBJ1-2; the D is unclear. Here the CDR3 reads CATFRVTNYGYTF. The CDR3 DNA sequence: TGTGCCACTTTTAGGGTCACTAACTATGGCTACACCTTC.